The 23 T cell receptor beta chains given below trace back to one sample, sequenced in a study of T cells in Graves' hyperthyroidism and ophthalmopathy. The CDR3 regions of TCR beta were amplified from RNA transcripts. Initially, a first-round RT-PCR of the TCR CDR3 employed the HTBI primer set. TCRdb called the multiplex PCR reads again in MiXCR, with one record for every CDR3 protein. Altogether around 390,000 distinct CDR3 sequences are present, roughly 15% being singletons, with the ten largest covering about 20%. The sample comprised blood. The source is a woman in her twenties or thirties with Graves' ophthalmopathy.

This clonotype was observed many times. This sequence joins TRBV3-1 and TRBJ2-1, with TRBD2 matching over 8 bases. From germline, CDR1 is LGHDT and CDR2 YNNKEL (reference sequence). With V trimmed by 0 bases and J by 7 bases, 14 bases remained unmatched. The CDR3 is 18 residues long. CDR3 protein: CASSQDWGSGITVNEQFF. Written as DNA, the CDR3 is TGTGCCAGCAGCCAAGATTGGGGTAGCGGGATAACTGTGAATGAGCAGTTCTTC.

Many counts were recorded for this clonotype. CDR3: CASSYSIDGEVGYTF. In nucleotides, the CDR3 is TGTGCCAGCAGTTACTCGATCGACGGGGAGGTTGGCTACACCTTC. The genes are TRBV6-5 and TRBJ1-2; D is unresolved. The germline CDR1 and CDR2 sequences are MNHEY and SVGAGI. The CDR3 runs 15 residues. The V gene lost 0 bases and the J gene lost 7 bases, with 15 bases spanning the gap.

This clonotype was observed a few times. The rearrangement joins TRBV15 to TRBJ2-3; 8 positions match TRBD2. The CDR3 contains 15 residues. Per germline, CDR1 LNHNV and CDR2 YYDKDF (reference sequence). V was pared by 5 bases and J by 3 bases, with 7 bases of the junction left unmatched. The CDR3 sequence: CATSRGGGGTDTQYF. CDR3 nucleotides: TGTGCCACCAGCCGGGGGGGGGGAGGAACAGATACGCAGTATTTT.

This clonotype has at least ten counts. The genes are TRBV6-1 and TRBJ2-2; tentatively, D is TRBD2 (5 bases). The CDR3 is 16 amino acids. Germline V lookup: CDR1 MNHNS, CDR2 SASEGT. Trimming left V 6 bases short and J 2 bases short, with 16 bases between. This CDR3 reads CASRVEWTVNTGELFF. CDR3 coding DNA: TGTGCCAGCAGAGTCGAATGGACTGTAAACACCGGGGAGCTGTTTTTT.

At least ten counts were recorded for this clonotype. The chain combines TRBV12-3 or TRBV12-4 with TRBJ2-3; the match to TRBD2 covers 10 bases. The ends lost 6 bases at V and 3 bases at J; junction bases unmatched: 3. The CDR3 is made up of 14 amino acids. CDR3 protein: CASSLAGVTDTQYF. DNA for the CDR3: TGTGCCAGCAGCCTAGCGGGGGTGACAGATACGCAGTATTTT.

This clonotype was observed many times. This CDR3 reads CASGQGTYEQYF. CDR3 DNA sequence: TGTGCCTCCGGACAGGGGACCTACGAGCAGTACTTC. The chain links TRBV30 to TRBJ2-7; 9 bases fit TRBD1. The CDR3 consists of 12 residues. CDR1 is GTSNPN, CDR2 SVGIG, per germline (reference sequence). V was pared by 7 bases and J by 2 bases, with 3 bases of the junction left unmatched.

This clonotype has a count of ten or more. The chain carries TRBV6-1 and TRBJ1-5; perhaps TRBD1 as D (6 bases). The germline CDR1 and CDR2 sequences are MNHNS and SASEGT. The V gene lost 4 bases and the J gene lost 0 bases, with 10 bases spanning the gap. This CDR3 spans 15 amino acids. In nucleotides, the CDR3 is TGTGCCAGCAGTGCAGGACAGTATAGCAATCAGCCCCAGCATTTT. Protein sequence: CASSAGQYSNQPQHF.

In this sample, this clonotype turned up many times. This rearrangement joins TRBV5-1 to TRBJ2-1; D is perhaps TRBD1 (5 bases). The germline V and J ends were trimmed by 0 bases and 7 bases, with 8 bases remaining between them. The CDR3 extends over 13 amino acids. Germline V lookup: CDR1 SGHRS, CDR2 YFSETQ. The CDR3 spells CASSLGQSNEQFF. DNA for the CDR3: TGCGCCAGCAGCTTGGGACAGTCGAATGAGCAGTTCTTC.

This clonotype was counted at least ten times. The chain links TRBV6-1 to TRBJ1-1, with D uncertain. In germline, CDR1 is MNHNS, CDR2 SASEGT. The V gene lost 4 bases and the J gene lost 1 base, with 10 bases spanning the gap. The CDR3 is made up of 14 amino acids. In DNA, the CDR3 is TGTGCCAGCAGTGCGAAATGGGCGAACACTGAAGCTTTCTTT. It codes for CASSAKWANTEAFF.

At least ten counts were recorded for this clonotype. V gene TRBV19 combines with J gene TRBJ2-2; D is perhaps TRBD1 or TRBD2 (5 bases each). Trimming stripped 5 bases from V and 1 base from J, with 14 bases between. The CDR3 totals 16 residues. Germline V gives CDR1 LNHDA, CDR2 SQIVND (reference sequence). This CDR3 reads CASSRTGTQNTGELFF. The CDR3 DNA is TGTGCCAGTAGTCGTACCGGGACGCAGAACACCGGGGAGCTGTTTTTT.

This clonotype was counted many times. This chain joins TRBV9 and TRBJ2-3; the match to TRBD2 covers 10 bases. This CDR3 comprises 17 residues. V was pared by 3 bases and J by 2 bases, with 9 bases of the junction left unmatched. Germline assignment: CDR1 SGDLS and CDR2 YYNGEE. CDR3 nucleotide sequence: TGTGCCAGCAGCGCACAACTAGCGGGGACGATCACAGATACGCAGTATTTT. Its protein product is CASSAQLAGTITDTQYF. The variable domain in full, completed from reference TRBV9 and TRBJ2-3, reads DSGVTQTPKHLITATGQRVTLRCSPRSGDLSVYWYQQSLDQGLQFLIQYYNGEERAKGNILERFSAQQFPDLHSELNLSSLELGDSALYFCASSAQLAGTITDTQYFGPGTRLTVL.

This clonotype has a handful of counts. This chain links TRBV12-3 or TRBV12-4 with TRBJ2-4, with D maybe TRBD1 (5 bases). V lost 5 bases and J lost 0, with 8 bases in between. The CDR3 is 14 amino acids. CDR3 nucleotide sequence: TGTGCCAGCAGTACAGGAATAGCCAAAAACATTCAGTACTTC. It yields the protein CASSTGIAKNIQYF.

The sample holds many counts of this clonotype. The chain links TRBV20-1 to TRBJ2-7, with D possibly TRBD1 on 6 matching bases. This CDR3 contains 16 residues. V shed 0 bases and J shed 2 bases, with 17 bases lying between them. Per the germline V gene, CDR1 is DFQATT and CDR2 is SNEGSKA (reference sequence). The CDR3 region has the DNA TGCAGTGCTAGAGACGGGTCCAGGGGTAAGCCCTACGAGCAGTACTTC. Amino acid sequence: CSARDGSRGKPYEQYF.

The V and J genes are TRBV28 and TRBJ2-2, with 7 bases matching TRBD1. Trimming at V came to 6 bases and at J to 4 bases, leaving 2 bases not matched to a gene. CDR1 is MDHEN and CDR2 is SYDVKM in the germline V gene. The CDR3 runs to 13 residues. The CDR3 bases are TGTGCCAGCAGGACAGGGAGCACCGGGGAGCTGTTTTTT. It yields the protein CASRTGSTGELFF.

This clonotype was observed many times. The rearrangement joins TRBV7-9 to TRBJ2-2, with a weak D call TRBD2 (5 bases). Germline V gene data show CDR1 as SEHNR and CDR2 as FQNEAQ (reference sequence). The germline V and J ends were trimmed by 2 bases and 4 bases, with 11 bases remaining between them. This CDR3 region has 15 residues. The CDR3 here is CASSLNSEGTGELFF. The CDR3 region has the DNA TGTGCCAGCAGCTTAAATTCTGAGGGCACCGGGGAGCTGTTTTTT.

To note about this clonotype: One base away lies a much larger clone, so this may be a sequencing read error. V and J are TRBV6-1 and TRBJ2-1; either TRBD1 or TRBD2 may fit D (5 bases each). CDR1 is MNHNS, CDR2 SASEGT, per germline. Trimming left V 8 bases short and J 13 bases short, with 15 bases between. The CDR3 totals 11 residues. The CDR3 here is CASGSLGDQFF. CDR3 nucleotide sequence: TGTGCCAGCGGGTCCCTGGGGGATCAGTTCTTC.

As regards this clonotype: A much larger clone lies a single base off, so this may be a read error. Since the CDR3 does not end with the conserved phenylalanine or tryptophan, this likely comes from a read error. DNA of the CDR3: TGTGCCACCAGCTTACGGGGACAGGGGACCCCACAAGAGACCCAGTACCTC. Translation: CATSLRGQGTPQETQYL. The chain combines TRBV15 with TRBJ2-5; 10 bases match TRBD1. The CDR3 has 17 residues. In germline, CDR1 is LNHNV, CDR2 YYDKDF (reference sequence). The trim removed 5 bases at V and 2 bases at J, leaving 11 bases unmatched.

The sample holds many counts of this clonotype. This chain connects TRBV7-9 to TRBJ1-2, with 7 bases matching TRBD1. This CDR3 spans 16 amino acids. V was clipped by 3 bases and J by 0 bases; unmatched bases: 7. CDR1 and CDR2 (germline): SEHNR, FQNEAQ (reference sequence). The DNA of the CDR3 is TGTGCCAGCAGCTTTCGGCAGGGGGGGACTAACTATGGCTACACCTTC. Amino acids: CASSFRQGGTNYGYTF.

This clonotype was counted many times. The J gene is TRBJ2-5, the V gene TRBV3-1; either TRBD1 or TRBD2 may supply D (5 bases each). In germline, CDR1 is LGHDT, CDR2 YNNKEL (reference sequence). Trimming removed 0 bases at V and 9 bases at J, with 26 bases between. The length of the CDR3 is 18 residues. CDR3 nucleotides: TGTGCCAGCAGCCAAGACGCCCCAGGGATCGGGGCAACTCTGGCCCAGTACTTC. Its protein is CASSQDAPGIGATLAQYF.

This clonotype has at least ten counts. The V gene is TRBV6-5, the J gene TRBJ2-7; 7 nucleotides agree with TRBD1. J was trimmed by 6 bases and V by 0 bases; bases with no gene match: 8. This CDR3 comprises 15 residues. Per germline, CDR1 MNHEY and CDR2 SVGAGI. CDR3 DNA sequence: TGTGCCAGCAGTTACTCGACCCGACAGGGACCCGAGCAGTACTTC. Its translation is CASSYSTRQGPEQYF.

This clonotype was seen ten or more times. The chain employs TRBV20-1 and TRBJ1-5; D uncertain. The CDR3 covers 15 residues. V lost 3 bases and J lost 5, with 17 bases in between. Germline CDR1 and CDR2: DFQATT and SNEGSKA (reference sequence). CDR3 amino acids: CSASRTATPYQPQHF. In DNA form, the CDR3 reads TGCAGTGCTAGCCGGACCGCAACACCCTATCAGCCCCAGCATTTT.

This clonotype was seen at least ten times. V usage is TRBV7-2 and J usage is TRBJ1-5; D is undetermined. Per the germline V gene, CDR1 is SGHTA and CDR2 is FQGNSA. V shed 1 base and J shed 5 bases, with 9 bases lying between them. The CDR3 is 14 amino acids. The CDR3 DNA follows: TGTGCCAGCAGCTTAGGCCCGCCCTATCAGCCCCAGCATTTT. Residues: CASSLGPPYQPQHF.

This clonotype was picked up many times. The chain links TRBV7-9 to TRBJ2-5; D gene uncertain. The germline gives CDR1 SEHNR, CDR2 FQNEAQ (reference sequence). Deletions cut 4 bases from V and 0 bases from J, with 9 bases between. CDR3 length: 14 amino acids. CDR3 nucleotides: TGTGCCAGCAGCTCACCCGACTACCAAGAGACCCAGTACTTC. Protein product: CASSSPDYQETQYF.